This entry lists 31 T cell receptor beta chains sequenced from one sample in a study of a mutant IDH1 vaccine in newly diagnosed glioma. Sample time point: week 5, during vaccination. Alongside topical imiquimod, each dose of vaccine comprised 300 ug of mutant IDH1 20-mer peptide. The antigens for these receptors are not known. Here immunoSEQ multiplex PCR was the method, and the copy in TCRdb shows in-frame clones only, minus some. Of tens of thousands of clones in the sample, approximately 85% were seen once. The sample was PBMCs, taken from a glioma patient whose treatment included an IDH1 peptide vaccine. The receptors derive from a man aged 40-49 years with glioma.

The chain couples TRBV5-1 to TRBJ1-1; D is ambiguous. With 2 bases removed from V and 4 bases from J, the gap between germline ends came to 9 bases. This CDR3 contains 13 residues. Germline CDR1 is SGHRS and CDR2 is YFSETQ. This CDR3 reads CASSFLGITEAFF. In DNA form, the CDR3 reads TGCGCCAGCAGCTTTCTTGGGATCACTGAAGCTTTCTTT. The variable domain in full, with the rest retrieved from reference TRBV5-1 and TRBJ1-1, is KAGVTQTPRYLIKTRGQQVTLSCSPISGHRSVSWYQQTPGQGLQFLFEYFSETQRNKGNFPGRFSGRQFSNSRSEMNVSTLELGDSALYLCASSFLGITEAFFGQGTRLTVV.

This clone appeared once. The chain recombines TRBV19 with TRBJ2-7, with D tentatively TRBD2 (6 bases). V was shortened by 3 bases and J by 1 base, with 13 bases between the two germline ends. The germline gives CDR1 LNHDA, CDR2 SQIVND (reference sequence). The CDR3 is 15 residues long. CDR3: CASSIPHGSSYEQYF. CDR3 coding DNA: TGTGCCAGTAGTATCCCCCACGGGAGTTCCTACGAGCAGTACTTC. The full variable domain, completed using reference TRBV19 and TRBJ2-7, is DGGITQSPKYLFRKEGQNVTLSCEQNLNHDAMYWYRQDPGQGLRLIYYSQIVNDFQKGDIAEGYSVSREKKESFPLTVTSAQKNPTAFYLCASSIPHGSSYEQYFGPGTRLTVT.

The V and J genes are TRBV20-1 and TRBJ2-1; D is perhaps TRBD2 (5 bases). The CDR3 extends over 11 amino acids. Trimming removed 6 bases at V and 7 bases at J, with 10 bases between. The germline CDR1 and CDR2 sequences are DFQATT and SNEGSKA (reference sequence). The CDR3 DNA reads TGCAGTGCCGTGGGGAGAAATGAGCAGTTCTTC. Protein product: CSAVGRNEQFF.

By sample fraction, this clone is medium-sized. The V call is TRBV19, the J call TRBJ1-1; D remains unclear. The CDR3 consists of 13 residues. The V gene's germline CDR1 is LNHDA and CDR2 SQIVND (reference sequence). The germline V and J ends were trimmed by 3 bases and 1 base, with 6 bases remaining between them. The CDR3 DNA reads TGTGCCAGTAGTATTACAGCGAACACTGAAGCTTTCTTT. It is translated as CASSITANTEAFF.

The chain links TRBV13 to TRBJ2-7; 8 nucleotides agree with TRBD2. This CDR3 is built from 14 residues. The germline CDR1 and CDR2 sequences are PRHDT and FYEKMQ (reference sequence). Trimming removed 5 bases from V and 5 bases from J; junction bases left unmatched: 8. CDR3 amino acids: CASSISSGSHEQYF. DNA for the CDR3: TGTGCCAGCAGCATTTCAAGCGGGAGCCACGAGCAGTACTTC. Variable domain in full (rest from reference TRBV13 and TRBJ2-7): AAGVIQSPRHLIKEKRETATLKCYPIPRHDTVYWYQQGPGQDPQFLISFYEKMQSDKGSIPDRFSAQQFSDYHSELNMSSLELGDSALYFCASSISSGSHEQYFGPGTRLTVT.

This clone was found once. The J gene is TRBJ2-7, the V gene TRBV9, with a weak D call TRBD2 (7 bases). CDR1 SGDLS and CDR2 YYNGEE come from the germline V gene. V lost 3 bases to trimming and J lost 2 bases, with 15 bases between them. The CDR3 runs to 15 residues. The DNA for the CDR3 is TGTGCCAGCAGCGAGGGGGGGCAGGGACCCTACGAGCAGTACTTC. Protein sequence: CASSEGGQGPYEQYF. The whole variable domain, remainder taken from reference TRBV9 and TRBJ2-7, is DSGVTQTPKHLITATGQRVTLRCSPRSGDLSVYWYQQSLDQGLQFLIQYYNGEERAKGNILERFSAQQFPDLHSELNLSSLELGDSALYFCASSEGGQGPYEQYFGPGTRLTVT.

The chain couples TRBV5-1 to TRBJ2-2; no reliable D call. The CDR3 spans 15 residues. The V gene's germline CDR1 is SGHRS and CDR2 YFSETQ. V lost 0 bases, J lost 6 bases, and 12 bases lay in between. The CDR3 bases are TGCGCCAGCAGCTTGGTTGGCCTTAACGCCGGGGAGCTGTTTTTT. It codes for CASSLVGLNAGELFF.

J is TRBJ1-1 and V is TRBV19; D ambiguous. Germline V CDR1 and CDR2: LNHDA, SQIVND (reference sequence). The CDR3 consists of 14 residues. V lost 3 bases to trimming and J lost 5 bases, with 13 bases between them. CDR3 coding DNA: TGTGCCAGTAGTATCGGGTCCCGAAATACTGAAGCTTTCTTT. Encoded protein: CASSIGSRNTEAFF.

DNA of the CDR3: TGTGCCAGCAGCCAAGGGGTCGGGTCCTACAATGAGCAGTTCTTC. Amino acid sequence: CASSQGVGSYNEQFF. V is TRBV14 and J is TRBJ2-1, with D hard to call. The CDR3 has 15 residues. V lost 1 base and J 1 base, leaving 8 bases between the germline ends. Germline V lookup: CDR1 SGHDN, CDR2 FVKESK.

The rearrangement uses TRBV28 and TRBJ1-1; 11 nucleotides agree with TRBD1. After removal of 10 bases from V and 3 bases from J, the junction contained 13 bases not matched to a gene. Germline lookup yields CDR1 MDHEN and CDR2 SYDVKM. The CDR3 extends over 16 amino acids. The CDR3 DNA reads TGTGCCACCCATCGGACAGGGGGCTTGATTGACACTGAAGCTTTCTTT. It is translated as CATHRTGGLIDTEAFF.

This clone has only a few counts. The J gene is TRBJ2-7, the V gene TRBV21-1; TRBD1 is the table's D call and was not checked against the DNA. TRBV21-1 is termed a pseudogene. This CDR3 contains 10 residues. DNA for the CDR3: TGTGCCAGCAGCAGACCGGGACAATACTTC. This gives the protein CASSRPGQYF.

The genes are TRBV7-2 and TRBJ2-3; D is unresolved. CDR3 length: 12 amino acids. V shed 7 bases and J shed 0 bases, with 5 bases lying between them. The germline V gene encodes CDR1 SGHTA and CDR2 FQGNSA. The CDR3 region has the DNA TGTGCCAGCACCCCTAGCACAGATACGCAGTATTTT. It is translated as CASTPSTDTQYF. The complete variable domain, with remaining parts taken from reference TRBV7-2 and TRBJ2-3, reads GAGVSQSPSNKVTEKGKDVELRCDPISGHTALYWYRQSLGQGLEFLIYFQGNSAPDKSGLPSDRFSAERTGGSVSTLTIQRTQQEDSAVYLCASTPSTDTQYFGPGTRLTVL.

The chain links TRBV6-6 to TRBJ1-1, with D unresolved. The CDR3 has 14 amino acids. Trimming took off 7 bases at V and 5 bases at J, with 17 bases between the two ends. Germline V lookup: CDR1 MNHNY, CDR2 SVGAGI (reference sequence). The CDR3 loop reads CASTLSAVLTEAFF. The CDR3 coding sequence is TGTGCCAGCACCCTTTCGGCAGTCCTTACTGAAGCTTTCTTT.

This chain uses TRBV4-2 with TRBJ2-1; 8 nucleotides match TRBD2. The CDR3 spans 16 residues. Germline trimming cut 4 bases from V and 7 bases from J; bases unmatched to any gene: 12. Germline CDR1 reads LGHNA; CDR2 reads YNFKEQ. CDR3: CASSPGGSGMGNEQFF. The CDR3 coding sequence is TGTGCCAGCAGCCCCGGTGGTAGCGGGATGGGTAATGAGCAGTTCTTC.

The gene calls are TRBV10-3 and TRBJ2-7; D perhaps matches TRBD2 (6 bases). CDR1 and CDR2 from the germline V gene are ENHRY and SYGVKD. V was clipped by 10 bases and J by 0 bases, with 10 bases between them. This CDR3 region has 12 residues. As DNA, the CDR3 is TGTGCCAGCGGAGGGGTCTCCTACGAGCAGTACTTC. Its translation is CASGGVSYEQYF.

V is TRBV15 and J is TRBJ2-7; 7 bases fit TRBD2. CDR1 and CDR2 from the germline V gene are LNHNV and YYDKDF (reference sequence). V was pared by 3 bases and J by 6 bases, with 8 bases of the junction left unmatched. The CDR3 has 14 amino acids. The CDR3 is CATSRGLNLGEQYF. CDR3 nucleotides: TGTGCCACCAGCAGGGGACTAAACCTAGGCGAGCAGTACTTC.

This chain uses TRBV9 with TRBJ2-2, with 13 nucleotides matching TRBD2. This CDR3 comprises 19 residues. Germline-derived CDR1 and CDR2 are SGDLS and YYNGEE. V gave up 0 bases and J gave up 5 bases; unmatched junction bases: 10. CDR3 nucleotide sequence: TGTGCCAGCAGCGTAGGAACTAGCGGGAGGGCCGGTAAGACCGGGGAGCTGTTTTTT. It is translated as CASSVGTSGRAGKTGELFF. The full variable domain, rest sourced from reference TRBV9 and TRBJ2-2, is DSGVTQTPKHLITATGQRVTLRCSPRSGDLSVYWYQQSLDQGLQFLIQYYNGEERAKGNILERFSAQQFPDLHSELNLSSLELGDSALYFCASSVGTSGRAGKTGELFFGEGSRLTVL.

The chain couples TRBV21-1 to TRBJ2-1; the D call of TRBD1 is as the table states it, not checked on the DNA. TRBV21-1 is labeled a pseudogene. The CDR3 has 24 residues. The CDR3 DNA sequence: TGTGCCAGCAGCAAAGCCCGGGGAGGACGGTTAGGGGGCACGGTCATTCGTATGGCGTATGAGCAGTTCTTC. Its translation: CASSKARGGRLGGTVIRMAYEQFF.

The rearrangement links TRBV7-9 to TRBJ1-1; 7 nucleotides agree with TRBD1. Germline CDR1 and CDR2: SEHNR and FQNEAQ (reference sequence). The CDR3 spans 13 residues. J was trimmed by 11 bases and V by 5 bases; bases with no gene match: 11. The CDR3 region is CASSPGQSVNAFF. CDR3 nucleotide sequence: TGTGCCAGCAGCCCGGGACAGTCCGTAAATGCTTTCTTT.

The chain carries TRBV4-3 and TRBJ2-1, with D hard to call. This CDR3 has 13 residues. The ends were cut back, 3 bases at V and 4 bases at J, with 7 bases in the middle. Germline V gives CDR1 LGHNA, CDR2 YSLEER. DNA of the CDR3: TGCGCCAGCAGCCAGACACCGTACAATGAGCAGTTCTTC. Protein product: CASSQTPYNEQFF.

CDR3: CASSATSQNTEAFF. In DNA, the CDR3 is TGTGCCAGCAGCGCCACCTCCCAGAACACTGAAGCTTTCTTT. V usage is TRBV9 and J usage is TRBJ1-1; D not certain. Trimming removed 3 bases from V and 1 base from J, with 10 bases in between. CDR3 size: 14 residues. CDR1 and CDR2 from the germline V gene are SGDLS and YYNGEE.

The rearrangement links TRBV27 to TRBJ2-1; no clear D. The CDR3 covers 16 residues. Germline values: CDR1 MNHEY, CDR2 SMNVEV (reference sequence). V lost 5 bases to trimming and J lost 6 bases, with 20 bases between them. The CDR3 DNA reads TGTGCCAGCAGTCTAAAGATGGACCAAAGGAGCAATGAGCAGTTCTTC. Residues: CASSLKMDQRSNEQFF.

The genes are TRBV4-2 and TRBJ2-2, with no clear D. The V gene lost 2 bases and the J gene lost 1 base, with 8 bases spanning the gap. Looked up from germline, CDR1 is LGHNA and CDR2 is YNFKEQ. The CDR3 loop spans 15 amino acids. This CDR3 reads CASSQRTRNTGELFF. In nucleotides, the CDR3 is TGTGCCAGCAGCCAACGGACGCGGAACACCGGGGAGCTGTTTTTT.

This chain connects TRBV28 to TRBJ2-1, with D perhaps TRBD1 (5 bases). Trimming removed 8 bases from V and 8 bases from J, with 10 bases in between. CDR1 and CDR2 (germline): MDHEN, SYDVKM. The CDR3 has 11 residues. This CDR3 reads CASLTRDEQFF. CDR3 DNA: TGTGCCAGCCTAACCAGGGATGAGCAGTTCTTC.

The chain uses TRBV19 and TRBJ1-1; 7 bases match TRBD1. Germline CDR1 reads LNHDA; CDR2 reads SQIVND (reference sequence). CDR3 length equals 14 residues. V gave up 6 bases and J gave up 4 bases; unmatched junction bases: 8. Here the CDR3 reads CASSLQGVVTEAFF. Here the CDR3 DNA reads TGTGCCAGTAGCCTTCAGGGGGTGGTCACTGAAGCTTTCTTT.

CDR3 DNA: TGTGCCAGCAGTTTTGGGCAGCCCTACGAGCAGTACTTC. This gives the protein CASSFGQPYEQYF. This sequence joins TRBV27 and TRBJ2-7, with D hard to call. Trimming removed 3 bases at V and 2 bases at J, with 8 bases between. Germline CDR1 and CDR2: MNHEY and SMNVEV (reference sequence). The CDR3 length is 13 residues.

In nucleotides, the CDR3 is TGTGCCACCAGCAGAGAAGGCCGACCTGGAAACACCATATATTTT. Translated: CATSREGRPGNTIYF. This sequence joins TRBV15 and TRBJ1-3; D remains unclear. CDR1 and CDR2 from the germline V gene are LNHNV and YYDKDF (reference sequence). Between the trimmed V and J ends, which lost 0 bases and 2 bases, there was a span of 8 bases. The CDR3 length is 15 residues.

The J gene is TRBJ1-3, the V gene TRBV11-2; D is perhaps TRBD1 (5 bases). This CDR3 comprises 18 residues. The germline V gene encodes CDR1 SGHAT and CDR2 FQNNGV. V lost 2 bases and J 0 bases, leaving 17 bases between the germline ends. Written as DNA, the CDR3 is TGTGCCAGCAGCTTAAAACCCCCCGGGACTGCCTCTGGAAACACCATATATTTT. This translates into CASSLKPPGTASGNTIYF.

The CDR3 DNA follows: TGCGCCAGCAGCTTGTACGGACAGGGATTGCTTGACTACACCTTC. Translated: CASSLYGQGLLDYTF. This chain links TRBV5-1 with TRBJ1-2, with 8 bases lining up with TRBD1. The CDR3 extends over 15 amino acids. Trimming at V came to 1 base and at J to 10 bases, leaving 12 bases not matched to a gene. The V gene's germline CDR1 is SGHRS and CDR2 YFSETQ.

This clone has only one observation. The chain carries TRBV27 and TRBJ2-2; TRBD2 matches 12 bases. Germline CDR1 reads MNHEY; CDR2 reads SMNVEV (reference sequence). The CDR3 totals 17 residues. The junction had 9 bases not matched to a gene; V was cut back by 5 bases and J by 5 bases. The CDR3, as DNA: TGTGCCAGCAGTCCCAGGACTAGCGGGAAAAGAACCGGGGAGCTGTTTTTT. Its protein is CASSPRTSGKRTGELFF.

The rearrangement uses TRBV5-4 and TRBJ2-3, with TRBD1 identical over 12 bases. V shed 4 bases and J 4 bases; nucleotides not matched to a gene: 10. From germline, CDR1 is SGHNT and CDR2 YYREEE (reference sequence). There are 17 residues in the CDR3. CDR3 sequence (DNA): TGTGCCAGCAGCGGGGCGGGACAGGGGGCGTCCCCAGATACGCAGTATTTT. It is translated as CASSGAGQGASPDTQYF.